A single sample is the source of the 26 T cell receptor beta chains below, sequenced in a study of beta chain features in type 1 diabetes. All of the isolated RNA was reverse transcribed, so expressed TCRB transcripts were sequenced. Sequenced by immunoSEQ multiplex PCR; TCRdb stores in-frame clones only, minus some. The sample lists approximately 150,000 clones; over 9.5% were seen once. The specimen sequenced was naive CD4+ T cells from blood. These receptors were obtained from a man younger than 35 in good health.

This clone was seen many times. The rearrangement links TRBV7-7 to TRBJ1-4; D gene uncertain. CDR1 is SSHAT and CDR2 is FNYEAQ in the germline V gene (reference sequence). Trimming pared 5 bases from V and 6 bases from J, leaving 10 bases between. The CDR3 extends over 13 amino acids. The CDR3 protein is CASSPNVDEKLFF. CDR3 sequence (DNA): TGTGCCAGCAGCCCTAACGTCGATGAAAAACTGTTTTTT.

The CDR3 reads CASSLVGRGYTDTQYF. The CDR3 nucleotides are TGTGCCAGCAGCTTAGTCGGGCGGGGGTACACAGATACGCAGTATTTT. The chain recombines TRBV7-2 with TRBJ2-3, with 7 nucleotides matching TRBD2. Germline lookup yields CDR1 SGHTA and CDR2 FQGNSA. The J segment lost 2 bases and the V segment lost 1 base, leaving 6 bases of the junction unmatched. The CDR3 extends over 16 amino acids.

The chain combines TRBV2 with TRBJ1-6; 9 nucleotides align to TRBD1. V lost 6 bases, J lost 10 bases, and 7 bases stayed unmatched. Germline values: CDR1 SNHLY, CDR2 FYNNEI. This CDR3 is 14 amino acids long. In DNA form, the CDR3 reads TGTGCCAGCAGCGAGACAGGGGGGAGATCACCCCTCCACTTT. This encodes CASSETGGRSPLHF. Full variable domain (missing parts from reference TRBV2 and TRBJ1-6): EPEVTQTPSHQVTQMGQEVILRCVPISNHLYFYWYRQILGQKVEFLVSFYNNEISEKSEIFDDQFSVERPDGSNFTLKIRSTKLEDSAMYFCASSETGGRSPLHFGNGTRLTVT.

V usage is TRBV10-3 and J usage is TRBJ2-1; 8 nucleotides align to TRBD2. This CDR3 contains 14 residues. CDR1 ENHRY and CDR2 SYGVKD come from the germline V gene. V was pared by 4 bases and J by 5 bases, with 4 bases of the junction left unmatched. CDR3 in amino acids: CAISGAGVDNEQFF. For the CDR3, the DNA is TGTGCCATCAGTGGAGCGGGGGTGGACAATGAGCAGTTCTTC.

In this sample, this clone turned up a few times. Here the CDR3 DNA reads TGCGCCAGCAGCCAAGCACTAGCGGGGCGCTGGAATGAGCAGTTCTTC. Its translation: CASSQALAGRWNEQFF. The chain carries TRBV4-3 and TRBJ2-1, with 10 bases that match TRBD2. The germline V gene has CDR1 LGHNA and CDR2 YSLEER. There are 16 residues in the CDR3. V was clipped by 1 base and J by 7 bases; unmatched bases: 7.

The table lists this clone with a few counts. The V call is TRBV5-1, the J call TRBJ2-5; TRBD2 aligns across 12 bases. Trimming took 0 bases from V and 5 from J; bases not matched to a gene: 5. Per germline, CDR1 SGHRS and CDR2 YFSETQ. The CDR3 has 16 residues. CDR3 in DNA: TGCGCCAGCAGCTTGGGACTAGCGGGGGCCGTGGAGACCCAGTACTTC. Its protein product is CASSLGLAGAVETQYF.

V and J are TRBV14 and TRBJ1-6, with 8 bases that match TRBD1. CDR3 length: 14 residues. The V gene's germline CDR1 is SGHDN and CDR2 FVKESK. Trimming cost V 5 bases and J 7 bases; bases outside gene matches: 4. Here the CDR3 reads CASSFDRGNSPLHF. The CDR3 DNA reads TGTGCCAGCAGCTTTGACAGGGGAAATTCACCCCTCCACTTT. Together with reference TRBV14 and TRBJ1-6, the CDR3 gives the full variable domain: EAGVTQFPSHSVIEKGQTVTLRCDPISGHDNLYWYRRVMGKEIKFLLHFVKESKQDESGMPNNRFLAERTGGTYSTLKVQPAELEDSGVYFCASSFDRGNSPLHFGNGTRLTVT.

There are a few counts of this clone. The V gene is TRBV29-1, the J gene TRBJ2-3; 9 bases line up with TRBD2. Germline CDR1 and CDR2: SQVTM and ANQGSEA. The CDR3 loop spans 15 amino acids. Trimming cost V 5 bases and J 1 base; bases outside gene matches: 7. The CDR3 region has the DNA TGCAGCGTTTCAAACTTAGCGGGGGGCACAGATACGCAGTATTTT. Amino acid sequence: CSVSNLAGGTDTQYF.

The V call is TRBV2, the J call TRBJ1-2; D may be TRBD1 (6 bases). The V end was cut by 6 bases, the J end by 2 bases, with 16 bases between. Germline CDR1 is SNHLY and CDR2 is FYNNEI. This CDR3 is 15 amino acids long. CDR3 DNA sequence: TGTGCCAGCAGGGCAGCCACCGGGACAAACTATGGCTACACCTTC. Its translation is CASRAATGTNYGYTF.

CDR3 bases: TGTGCCAGCAGTCCACCTCAGACTAGCGGGGGGTACAATGAGCAGTTCTTC. It translates to CASSPPQTSGGYNEQFF. The chain joins TRBV28 to TRBJ2-1; 13 bases line up with TRBD2. With V trimmed by 5 bases and J by 4 bases, 8 bases remained unmatched. The V gene's germline CDR1 is MDHEN and CDR2 SYDVKM. CDR3 length: 17 amino acids.

The gene calls are TRBV5-1 and TRBJ1-2; D is unresolved. Germline CDR1 reads SGHRS; CDR2 reads YFSETQ. The length of the CDR3 is 13 residues. V lost 0 bases to trimming and J lost 3 bases, with 6 bases between them. This CDR3 is CASSLGQDYGYTF. In nucleotides, the CDR3 is TGCGCCAGCAGCTTGGGTCAGGACTATGGCTACACCTTC.

This chain connects TRBV11-2 to TRBJ2-3, with 7 positions matching TRBD1. Germline V gene lookup returns CDR1 SGHAT and CDR2 FQNNGV. The CDR3 runs 13 residues. After removal of 3 bases from V and 4 bases from J, the junction contained 1 base not matched to a gene. CDR3: CASSFQGADTQYF. CDR3 coding DNA: TGTGCCAGCAGCTTTCAGGGGGCAGATACGCAGTATTTT.

This clone has more than one count but fewer than ten. The chain uses TRBV30 and TRBJ1-2; TRBD1 might be the D (5 bases). The CDR3 has 13 amino acids. Trimming took 4 bases from V and 3 from J, leaving 12 bases between them. Per germline, CDR1 GTSNPN and CDR2 SVGIG (reference sequence). CDR3 bases: TGTGCCTGGACGCCCAGGGCGGACTATGGCTACACCTTC. Translation gives CAWTPRADYGYTF.

This clone was seen repeatedly, ten times or more. This chain uses TRBV7-9 with TRBJ1-1; 10 bases line up with TRBD1. The germline gives CDR1 SEHNR, CDR2 FQNEAQ (reference sequence). The V gene end was trimmed by 5 bases and the J gene end by 1 base; junction bases not matched to a gene: 4. This CDR3 is built from 15 residues. Written as DNA, the CDR3 is TGTGCCAGCAGCACCAGACAGGGGGCGAACACTGAAGCTTTCTTT. This sequence encodes CASSTRQGANTEAFF.

The CDR3 reads CASSTERGGFFEQFF. In DNA form, the CDR3 reads TGTGCCAGCAGCACAGAGCGGGGGGGCTTTTTTGAGCAGTTCTTC. The genes are TRBV5-6 and TRBJ2-1, with 10 nucleotides matching TRBD2. Germline V lookup: CDR1 SGHDT, CDR2 YYEEEE. The CDR3 has 15 amino acids. Trimming cost V 4 bases and J 9 bases; bases outside gene matches: 10.

The chain carries TRBV28 and TRBJ2-3; 10 bases are a match to TRBD2. The junction had 10 bases not matched to a gene; V was cut back by 10 bases and J by 6 bases. This CDR3 contains 14 residues. Per the germline V gene, CDR1 is MDHEN and CDR2 is SYDVKM. CDR3 sequence: CAINFSGGLDTQYF. CDR3 sequence (DNA): TGTGCCATCAATTTTAGCGGGGGGTTGGATACGCAGTATTTT.

Concerning this clone: At one of its ends the junction is not consistent with the germline gene, which may arise from a read error. This sequence joins TRBV6-4 and TRBJ2-3; 12 bases are a match to TRBD2. This CDR3 has 16 residues. Germline CDR1 and CDR2: MRHNA and SNTAGT. The CDR3 bases are TGTGCCAGCAGTCACTCTAGCGGGGGGGCCACAGATACGCAGTATTTT. It codes for CASSHSSGGATDTQYF.

J is TRBJ1-3 and V is TRBV7-9; D gene unclear. CDR3 length: 18 residues. Between the trimmed V and J ends, which lost 2 bases and 7 bases, there was a span of 24 bases. Germline values: CDR1 SEHNR, CDR2 FQNEAQ (reference sequence). The CDR3 protein is CASSLPQAEAPKVNTIYF. CDR3 coding DNA: TGTGCCAGCAGCTTACCTCAAGCGGAGGCCCCCAAGGTGAACACCATATATTTT.

This chain links TRBV27 with TRBJ1-1; D gene uncertain. CDR1 is MNHEY and CDR2 is SMNVEV in the germline V gene (reference sequence). The CDR3 sequence is 14 residues long. V was trimmed by 2 bases and J by 8 bases, leaving 15 bases between them. The CDR3 protein is CASSLRGDPGEAFF. The CDR3 coding sequence is TGTGCCAGCAGTTTACGGGGAGACCCTGGGGAAGCTTTCTTT.

The chain is built from TRBV6-1 and TRBJ2-2; D possibly corresponds to TRBD1 (7 bases). The CDR3 contains 15 residues. Germline CDR1 reads MNHNS; CDR2 reads SASEGT. V was pared by 6 bases and J by 3 bases, with 14 bases between. The CDR3 nucleotides are TGTGCCAGCAGGCCAGGGGGGTTTGACACCGGGGAGCTGTTTTTT. Its protein product is CASRPGGFDTGELFF.

This rearrangement joins TRBV30 to TRBJ2-3; 12 bases are a match to TRBD2. The V and J ends lost 8 bases and 0 bases, in that order; junction bases with no gene match: 3. The CDR3 runs 14 residues. Germline CDR1 is GTSNPN and CDR2 is SVGIG (reference sequence). In DNA, the CDR3 is TGTGCCAGGACTAGCGGGGTGAGCACAGATACGCAGTATTTT. Its translation is CARTSGVSTDTQYF.

This clone was picked up a small number of times. The chain has TRBV25-1 and TRBJ1-2; TRBD1 might be the D (6 bases). Germline loops: CDR1 MGHDK, CDR2 SYGVNS. Trimming stripped 3 bases from V and 3 bases from J, with 14 bases between. The CDR3 is made up of 15 amino acids. The CDR3 sequence is CASSEVWGPDYGYTF. Written as DNA, the CDR3 is TGTGCCAGCAGTGAGGTTTGGGGGCCAGACTATGGCTACACCTTC.

This clone was seen more than once but under ten times. V and J are TRBV7-2 and TRBJ1-2, with D possibly TRBD1 on 6 matching bases. The CDR3 is 14 residues long. Deletions cut 1 base from V and 2 bases from J, with 8 bases between. In germline, CDR1 is SGHTA, CDR2 FQGNSA. The CDR3 DNA reads TGTGCCAGCAGCTTAGGGGGGCTCAACTATGGCTACACCTTC. Protein sequence: CASSLGGLNYGYTF.

V usage is TRBV28 and J usage is TRBJ2-5, with TRBD2 matching over 11 bases. The germline V gene has CDR1 MDHEN and CDR2 SYDVKM. V gave up 3 bases and J gave up 6 bases; unmatched junction bases: 6. The CDR3 is 15 amino acids. CDR3 bases: TGTGCCAGCAGTTTTCTTAGCGGGGGGGCGAAGACCCAGTACTTC. Translated, it gives CASSFLSGGAKTQYF.

This clone was seen more than once but under ten times. The CDR3 DNA reads TGTGCCAGCGGGACTAGCGGGGAGCAGTTCTTC. Its translation is CASGTSGEQFF. The chain links TRBV25-1 to TRBJ2-1; TRBD2 agrees at 12 bases. The CDR3 is 11 amino acids. Looked up from germline, CDR1 is MGHDK and CDR2 is SYGVNS. V lost 8 bases and J lost 10; bases outside the gene matches: 0. Supplemented by reference TRBV25-1 and TRBJ2-1, the full variable domain reads EADIYQTPRYLVIGTGKKITLECSQTMGHDKMYWYQQDPGMELHLIHYSYGVNSTEKGDLSSESTVSRIRTEHFPLTLESARPSHTSQYLCASGTSGEQFFGPGTRLTVL.

This clone was counted a few times. This chain joins TRBV28 and TRBJ2-7; TRBD1 might be the D (6 bases). This CDR3 has 14 amino acids. Germline CDR1 reads MDHEN; CDR2 reads SYDVKM. Trimming took 7 bases from V and 2 from J, leaving 15 bases between them. The CDR3: CASTLGTIPYEQYF. The CDR3 coding sequence is TGTGCCAGCACCCTAGGGACAATTCCCTACGAGCAGTACTTC.